This T cell receptor (beta chain) was identified in a study of CD8 T cells in Susac syndrome (dated 2019 in TCRdb). About the investigation overall: Repertoire sequencing was used to test whether CD8+ T cell activation and differentiation in Susac syndrome was antigen driven. CD8+ T cell repertoire clonality was compared between some 13 healthy donors, roughly 14 Susac syndrome patients and about 15 multiple sclerosis patients.

The CDR3, from cysteine to phenylalanine, totals 16 residues. This entry keeps only the CDR3 DNA: 48 bases, framed from base 1. The junction shows trimming of 5 bases on V and 6 bases on J, and the gene matches do not reach 15 bases of it. Looking up the germline V gene yields CDR1 MDHEN and CDR2 SYDVKM. Study-wide findings and limitations: The TCR sequencing and HLA analysis was acknowledged to have included a relatively small number of individuals.

About this clonotype: Its antigen has not been determined. Base quality data are lacking; no much larger clone is found one base away.

RNA was extracted using the RNeasy kit, and about 0.5 to 1 microgram was reverse transcribed with random hexamers. TCR beta CDR3 regions were amplified with the immunoSEQ multiplex PCR assay covering 54 Vbeta and 13 Jbeta segments. Bias from PCR amplification was corrected by using a synthetic template baseline for primer optimization and for computational correction. Under the source paper's analysis protocol: Reads were annotated to V, D and J genes according to IMGT and were analyzed with immunoSEQ Analyzer, with only productive sequences retained. Clonality was computed as one minus Shannon entropy normalized by log2 of the number of productive unique sequences. Public and private clones were assessed among the 100 most prevalent clones of each patient and control. Clones were defined as Susac-specific when absent from the healthy and MS cohorts, from 1052 published viral clones and from other ImmuneACCESS disease sequences. TCRdb itself trimmed the public reads at Q25 with fastp, ran MiXCR and retained productive beta chains. One record per CDR3 amino acid sequence lists the most common genes and DNA. TCRdb, not the original authors, processed these V and J calls. The sample records a few hundred thousand distinct CDR3 sequences, more than 80% of which are singletons. The biggest ten clones account for around 0.12% of the sample.

Peripheral blood CD8+ and CD4+ T cells from healthy donors, Susac syndrome patients and multiple sclerosis patients were profiled by high-throughput TCR beta sequencing. The multiple sclerosis controls were treatment-naive patients whose relapsing-remitting disease, either stable or active, fulfilled the revised McDonald criteria. Bulk CD8+ and CD4+ T cells were purified by magnetic negative isolation, whereas CD8+ TEMRA cells were enriched by FACS. Blood was drawn into EDTA tubes, processed within 24 hours, and PBMCs were isolated by density gradient centrifugation. PBMCs intended for TCR sequencing were frozen in liquid nitrogen and were later thawed in a 37 degrees C water bath. Purity of sorted or isolated CD4+, CD8+ and CD8+ TEMRA cells was at least 90%.

The sample consisted of CD8+ T cells from PBMCs. Rearrangement joined TRBV28 to TRBJ2-7, with 8 bases aligning to TRBD2. This TCR was recovered from a human donor with multiple sclerosis. The sequenced DNA is TGTGCCAGCAGTACAGAGACGGGGACTAGGTTTTTCGAGCAGTACTTC. Translated, this is CASSTETGTRFFEQYF.